A single T cell receptor beta chain is shown here with its context. Its cognate antigen is unknown. Over chemoradiotherapy, repertoires were sampled more than once. There are 14 residues in the CDR3. The germline CDR1 and CDR2 sequences are LNHDA and SQIVND (reference sequence). Trimming at V came to 7 bases and at J to 4 bases, leaving 9 bases not matched to a gene. This sample is part of a study of chemoradiotherapy in HPV16-positive cancers. Libraries were prepared by immunoSEQ multiplex PCR; TCRdb keeps only in-frame clonotypes and omits some of them. This sample carries 5,000 to 7,500 clones, more than 65% of them seen once, and the ten largest clones take approximately 6%. Study conclusions and caveats: Functional assays defining HPV-specific T cells used only a couple of HPV16-positive patients.

The TCR was taken from a human donor with HPV-associated anogenital cancer. This chain joins TRBV19 and TRBJ1-2; 7 bases match TRBD1. Sequencing used tumor tissue, obtained from a patient who underwent chemoradiotherapy. The CDR3 sequence: CASTQGQILYGYTF. As DNA, the CDR3 is TGTGCCAGTACCCAGGGACAGATACTCTATGGCTACACCTTC.